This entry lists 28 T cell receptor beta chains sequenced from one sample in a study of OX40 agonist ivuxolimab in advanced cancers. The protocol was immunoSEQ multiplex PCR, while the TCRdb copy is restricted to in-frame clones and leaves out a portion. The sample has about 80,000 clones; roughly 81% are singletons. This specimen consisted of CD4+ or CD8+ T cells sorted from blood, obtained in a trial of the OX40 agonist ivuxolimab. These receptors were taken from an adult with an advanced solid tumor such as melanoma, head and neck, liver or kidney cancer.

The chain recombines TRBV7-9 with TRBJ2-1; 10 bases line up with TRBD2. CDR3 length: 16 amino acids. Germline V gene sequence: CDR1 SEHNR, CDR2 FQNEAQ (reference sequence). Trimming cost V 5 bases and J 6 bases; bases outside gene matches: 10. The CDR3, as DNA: TGTGCCAGCAGCCCTAGGGAGCGGGGGGGCTTCAATGAGCAGTTCTTC. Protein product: CASSPRERGGFNEQFF.

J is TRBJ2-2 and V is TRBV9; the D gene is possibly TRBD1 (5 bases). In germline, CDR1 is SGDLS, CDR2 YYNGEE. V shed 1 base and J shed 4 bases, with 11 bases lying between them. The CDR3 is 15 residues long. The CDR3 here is CASSVQGSGTGELFF. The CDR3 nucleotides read TGTGCCAGCAGCGTACAGGGTTCGGGCACCGGGGAGCTGTTTTTT.

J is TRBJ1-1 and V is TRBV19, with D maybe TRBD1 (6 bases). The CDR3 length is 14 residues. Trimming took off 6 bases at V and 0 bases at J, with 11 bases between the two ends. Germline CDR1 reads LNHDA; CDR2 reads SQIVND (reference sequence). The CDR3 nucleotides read TGTGCCAGTAGCACAGGACAGATGAACACTGAAGCTTTCTTT. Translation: CASSTGQMNTEAFF.

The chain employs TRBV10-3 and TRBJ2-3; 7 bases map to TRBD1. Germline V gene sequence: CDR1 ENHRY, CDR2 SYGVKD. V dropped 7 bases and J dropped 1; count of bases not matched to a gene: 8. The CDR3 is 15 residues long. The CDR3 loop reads CAITDKGARTDTQYF. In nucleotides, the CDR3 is TGTGCCATCACCGACAAGGGGGCCCGCACAGATACGCAGTATTTT.

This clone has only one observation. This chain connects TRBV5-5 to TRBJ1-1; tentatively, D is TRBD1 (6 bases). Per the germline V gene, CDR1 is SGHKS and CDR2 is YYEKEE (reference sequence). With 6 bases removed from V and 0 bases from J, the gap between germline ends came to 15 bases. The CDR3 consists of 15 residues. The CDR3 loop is CASTYPGALNTEAFF. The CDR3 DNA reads TGTGCCAGCACCTACCCAGGGGCTTTGAACACTGAAGCTTTCTTT.

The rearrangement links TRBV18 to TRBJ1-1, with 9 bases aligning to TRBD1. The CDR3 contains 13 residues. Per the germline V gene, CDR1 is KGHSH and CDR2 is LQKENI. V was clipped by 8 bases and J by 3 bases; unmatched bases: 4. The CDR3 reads CASTGGPDTEAFF. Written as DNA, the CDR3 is TGTGCCAGCACAGGGGGCCCGGACACTGAAGCTTTCTTT.

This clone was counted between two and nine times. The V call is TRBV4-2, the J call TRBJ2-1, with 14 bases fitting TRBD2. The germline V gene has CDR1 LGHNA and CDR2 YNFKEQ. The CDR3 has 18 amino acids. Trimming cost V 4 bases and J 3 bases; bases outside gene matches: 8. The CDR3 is CASSLYSGLAGVYNEQFF. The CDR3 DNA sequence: TGTGCCAGCAGCCTCTACTCGGGACTAGCGGGAGTCTACAATGAGCAGTTCTTC.

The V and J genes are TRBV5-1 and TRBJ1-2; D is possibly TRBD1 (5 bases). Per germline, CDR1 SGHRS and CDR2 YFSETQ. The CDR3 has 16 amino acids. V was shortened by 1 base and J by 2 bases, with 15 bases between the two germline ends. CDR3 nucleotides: TGCGCCAGCAGCTTGTCTGCGACAGTTTCAAACTATGGCTACACCTTC. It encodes CASSLSATVSNYGYTF.

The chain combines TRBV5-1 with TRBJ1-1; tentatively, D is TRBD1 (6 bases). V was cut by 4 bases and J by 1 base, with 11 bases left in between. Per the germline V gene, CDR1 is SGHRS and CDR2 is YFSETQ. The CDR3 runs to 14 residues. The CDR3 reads CASSTDRPNTEAFF. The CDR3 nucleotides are TGCGCCAGCAGCACGGACAGACCGAACACTGAAGCTTTCTTT.

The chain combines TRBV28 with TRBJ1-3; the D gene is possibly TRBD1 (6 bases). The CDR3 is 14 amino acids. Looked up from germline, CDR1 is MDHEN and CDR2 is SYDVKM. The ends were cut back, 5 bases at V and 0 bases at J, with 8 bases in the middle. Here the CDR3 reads CASSPGDSGNTIYF. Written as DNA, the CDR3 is TGTGCCAGCAGTCCAGGGGACTCTGGAAACACCATATATTTT.

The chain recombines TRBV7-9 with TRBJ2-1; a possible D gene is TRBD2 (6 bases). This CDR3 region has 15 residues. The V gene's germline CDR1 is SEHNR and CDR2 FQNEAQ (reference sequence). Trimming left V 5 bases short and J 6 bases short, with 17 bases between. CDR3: CASSQTTSSLNEQFF. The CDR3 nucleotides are TGTGCCAGCAGCCAGACAACTAGCTCCCTCAATGAGCAGTTCTTC. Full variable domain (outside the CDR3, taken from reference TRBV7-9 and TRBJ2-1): DTGVSQNPRHKITKRGQNVTFRCDPISEHNRLYWYRQTLGQGPEFLTYFQNEAQLEKSRLLSDRFSAERPKGSFSTLEIQRTEQGDSAMYLCASSQTTSSLNEQFFGPGTRLTVL.

CDR3 residues: CASATGIIHSLAEKLFF. The CDR3 coding sequence is TGCGCCAGCGCGACAGGGATCATCCATTCTCTCGCTGAAAAACTGTTTTTT. The chain uses TRBV4-1 and TRBJ1-4; the match to TRBD1 covers 7 bases. Germline loops: CDR1 MGHRA, CDR2 YSYEKL. The CDR3 contains 17 residues. J lost 7 bases, V lost 8 bases, and 19 bases had no gene match.

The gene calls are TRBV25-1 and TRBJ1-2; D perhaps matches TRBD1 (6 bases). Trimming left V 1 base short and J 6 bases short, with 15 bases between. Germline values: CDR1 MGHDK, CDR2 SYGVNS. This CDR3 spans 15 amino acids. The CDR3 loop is CASSEWEQGSNGYTF. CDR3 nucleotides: TGTGCCAGCAGTGAATGGGAACAGGGCTCGAATGGCTACACCTTC.

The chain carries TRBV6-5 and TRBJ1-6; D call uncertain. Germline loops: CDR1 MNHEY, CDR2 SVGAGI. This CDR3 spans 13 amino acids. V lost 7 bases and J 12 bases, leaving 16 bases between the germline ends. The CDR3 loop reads CASTQETRIPLHF. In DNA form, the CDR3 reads TGTGCCAGCACCCAAGAGACACGGATACCCCTCCACTTT.

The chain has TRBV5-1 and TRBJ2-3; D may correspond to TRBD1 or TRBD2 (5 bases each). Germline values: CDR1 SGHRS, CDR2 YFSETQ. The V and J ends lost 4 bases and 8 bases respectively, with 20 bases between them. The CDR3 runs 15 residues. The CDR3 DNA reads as TGCGCCAGCAGCCCCGGGACGGCCGGCGGGCGTACGCAGTATTTT. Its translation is CASSPGTAGGRTQYF.

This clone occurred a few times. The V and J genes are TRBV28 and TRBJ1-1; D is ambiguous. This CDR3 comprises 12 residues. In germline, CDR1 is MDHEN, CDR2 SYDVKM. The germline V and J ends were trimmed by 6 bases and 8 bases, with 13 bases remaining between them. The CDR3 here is CASRLYWEEAFF. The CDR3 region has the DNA TGTGCCAGCAGACTGTACTGGGAGGAAGCTTTCTTT.

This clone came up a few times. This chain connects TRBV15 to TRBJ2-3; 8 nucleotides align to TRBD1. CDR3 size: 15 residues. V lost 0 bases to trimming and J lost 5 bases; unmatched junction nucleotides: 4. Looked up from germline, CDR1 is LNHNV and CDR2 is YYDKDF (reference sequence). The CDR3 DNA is TGTGCCACCAGCAGAGACGGGACAGGCTTAGATACGCAGTATTTT. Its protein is CATSRDGTGLDTQYF. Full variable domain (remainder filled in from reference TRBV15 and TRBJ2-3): DAMVIQNPRYQVTQFGKPVTLSCSQTLNHNVMYWYQQKSSQAPKLLFHYYDKDFNNEADTPDNFQSRRPNTSFCFLDIRSPGLGDTAMYLCATSRDGTGLDTQYFGPGTRLTVL.

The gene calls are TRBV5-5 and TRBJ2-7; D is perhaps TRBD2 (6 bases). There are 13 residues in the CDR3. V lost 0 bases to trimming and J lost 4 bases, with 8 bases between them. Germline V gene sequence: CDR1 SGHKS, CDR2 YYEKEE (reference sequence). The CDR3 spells CASSLAAGYEQYF. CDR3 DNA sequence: TGTGCCAGCAGCTTGGCTGCGGGATACGAGCAGTACTTC.

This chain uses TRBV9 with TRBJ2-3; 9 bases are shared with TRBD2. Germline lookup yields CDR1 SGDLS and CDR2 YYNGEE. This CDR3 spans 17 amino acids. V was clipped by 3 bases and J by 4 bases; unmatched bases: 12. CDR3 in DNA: TGTGCCAGCAGCGAAACCCTAGCGGGATGGAGGGCAGATACGCAGTATTTT. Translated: CASSETLAGWRADTQYF.

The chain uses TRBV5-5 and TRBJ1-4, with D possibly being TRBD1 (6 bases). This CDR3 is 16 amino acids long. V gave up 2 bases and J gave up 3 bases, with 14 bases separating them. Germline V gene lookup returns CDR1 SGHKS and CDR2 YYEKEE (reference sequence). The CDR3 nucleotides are TGTGCCAGCAGCTTTAGTGGGGGCACGGCTAATGAAAAACTGTTTTTT. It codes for CASSFSGGTANEKLFF. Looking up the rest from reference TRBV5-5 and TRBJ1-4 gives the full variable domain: DAGVTQSPTHLIKTRGQQVTLRCSPISGHKSVSWYQQVLGQGPQFIFQYYEKEERGRGNFPDRFSARQFPNYSSELNVNALLLGDSALYLCASSFSGGTANEKLFFGSGTQLSVL.

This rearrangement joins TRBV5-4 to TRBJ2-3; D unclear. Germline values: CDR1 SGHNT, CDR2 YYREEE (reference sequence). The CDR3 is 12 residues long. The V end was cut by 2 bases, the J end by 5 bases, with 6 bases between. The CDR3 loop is CASSFTEDTQYF. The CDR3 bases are TGTGCCAGCAGCTTTACGGAAGATACGCAGTATTTT.

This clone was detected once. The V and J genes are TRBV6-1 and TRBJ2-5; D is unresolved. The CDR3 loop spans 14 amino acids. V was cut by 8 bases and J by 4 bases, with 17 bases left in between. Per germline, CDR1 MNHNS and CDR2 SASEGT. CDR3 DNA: TGTGCCAGCTTTCCACGGGCAGGACGAGAGACCCAGTACTTC. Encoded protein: CASFPRAGRETQYF.

In nucleotides, the CDR3 is TGTGCCATCAGCCTACAGGGGAGGACAGATACGCAGTATTTT. The encoded protein is CAISLQGRTDTQYF. The chain is built from TRBV10-3 and TRBJ2-3; D possibly corresponds to TRBD1 (7 bases). The CDR3 has 14 residues. Trimming removed 6 bases at V and 3 bases at J, with 13 bases between. Per germline, CDR1 ENHRY and CDR2 SYGVKD.

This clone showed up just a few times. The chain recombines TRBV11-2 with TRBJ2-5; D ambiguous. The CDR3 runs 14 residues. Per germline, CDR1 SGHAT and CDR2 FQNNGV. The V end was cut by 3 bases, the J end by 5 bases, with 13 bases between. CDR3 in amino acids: CASSFALSKETQYF. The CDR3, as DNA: TGTGCCAGCAGCTTCGCGTTATCCAAGGAGACCCAGTACTTC. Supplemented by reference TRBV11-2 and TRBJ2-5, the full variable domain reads EAGVAQSPRYKIIEKRQSVAFWCNPISGHATLYWYQQILGQGPKLLIQFQNNGVVDDSQLPKDRFSAERLKGVDSTLKIQPAKLEDSAVYLCASSFALSKETQYFGPGTRLLVL.

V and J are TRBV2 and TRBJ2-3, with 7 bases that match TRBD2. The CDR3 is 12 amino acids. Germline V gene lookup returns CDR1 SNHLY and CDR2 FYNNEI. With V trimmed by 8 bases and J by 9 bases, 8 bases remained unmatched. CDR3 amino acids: CASRGTIITQYF. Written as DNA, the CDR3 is TGTGCCAGCCGGGGGACTATAATCACGCAGTATTTT.

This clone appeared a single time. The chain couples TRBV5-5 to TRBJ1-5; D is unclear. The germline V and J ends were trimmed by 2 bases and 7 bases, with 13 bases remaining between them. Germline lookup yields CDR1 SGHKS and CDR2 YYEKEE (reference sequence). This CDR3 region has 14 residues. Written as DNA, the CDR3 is TGTGCCAGCAGCTTTTTCCAGAAAGGGCAGCCCCAGCATTTT. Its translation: CASSFFQKGQPQHF.

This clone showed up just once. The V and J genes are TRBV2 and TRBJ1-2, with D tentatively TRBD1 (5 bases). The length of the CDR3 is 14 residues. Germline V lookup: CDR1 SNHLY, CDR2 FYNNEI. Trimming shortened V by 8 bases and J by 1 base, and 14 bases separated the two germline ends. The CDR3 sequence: CASFSGRVNYGYTF. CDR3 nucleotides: TGTGCCAGCTTTTCAGGCAGGGTTAACTATGGCTACACCTTC.

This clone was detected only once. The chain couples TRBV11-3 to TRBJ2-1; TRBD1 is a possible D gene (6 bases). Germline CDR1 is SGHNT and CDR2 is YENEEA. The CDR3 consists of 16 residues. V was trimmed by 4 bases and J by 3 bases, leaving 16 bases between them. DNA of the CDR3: TGTGCCAGCAGCTCCCCGACAGGCGATTTCTACAATGAGCAGTTCTTC. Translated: CASSSPTGDFYNEQFF.